This T cell receptor beta chain appears in the sequencing data of a study of blood T cell repertoires in COVID-19. Whole-study context: The samples span acute and convalescent COVID-19 from the United States, Italy and Spain. Sources were T cells, B-cell-depleted T cells, or PBMCs; the material itself was cDNA or gDNA.

Original handling: Reference gene primer amplification yielded estimated nucleated cell counts. Clones were read by immunoSEQ multiplex PCR, and TCRdb kept only the in-frame ones, dropping some. That table gives V, J and clone size, and the DNA gave D and trimming. The sample yields hundreds of thousands of clones, around 86% seen once. There are 15 residues in the CDR3. Germline loops: CDR1 DFQATT, CDR2 SNEGSKA (reference sequence). Trimming at V came to 3 bases and at J to 2 bases, leaving 7 bases not matched to a gene. Symptom resolution, clearance, or two negative PCRs marked donors in Cohort 3 as recovered.

The genes are TRBV20-1 and TRBJ1-3; TRBD1 aligns across 7 bases. The clonotype originates from a woman between 45 and 65 years old who had recovered from COVID-19. The source material was PBMCs or T cells enriched from blood (not recorded which). The CDR3 nucleotides read TGCAGTGCTAGTTTTGGCACAGGGGCTGGAAACACCATATATTTT. This codes for CSASFGTGAGNTIYF.